The 10 T cell receptor beta chains below come from one sample, sequenced in a study of regulatory T cells in long-lasting Graves disease. Time point described: newly diagnosed GD, antithyroid drugs for less than 3 months. With RNA extracted from PBMCs as input, the TCR library was made. TCR beta libraries were built with iRepertoire HTBI primers and Arm-PCR of CDR3 regions. TCRdb independently ran MiXCR on the multiplex PCR reads; one entry per CDR3 protein. Here the sample spans roughly 420,000 distinct CDR3 sequences, 15% to 20% being singletons. The sample was also reused in another study, on T cells in Graves' hyperthyroidism and ophthalmopathy.

Material: peripheral blood mononuclear cells (PBMCs), obtained at new diagnosis, from a patient treated with antithyroid drugs. The receptor source for this set is a young woman with Graves disease.

This clonotype appeared a few times. The chain is built from TRBV20-1 and TRBJ2-5, with D possibly TRBD1 on 6 matching bases. The CDR3 is 15 amino acids. V was shortened by 3 bases and J by 7 bases, with 21 bases between the two germline ends. The germline gives CDR1 DFQATT, CDR2 SNEGSKA (reference sequence). The CDR3 protein is CSASPDRLMGWTQYF. DNA of the CDR3: TGCAGTGCTAGCCCCGACAGGCTCATGGGATGGACCCAGTACTTC.

The chain links TRBV28 to TRBJ2-7; D unclear. CDR3 length: 13 amino acids. The V end lost 1 base, the J end lost 7 bases, and 11 bases lay between the germline ends. Germline assignment: CDR1 MDHEN and CDR2 SYDVKM. In DNA form, the CDR3 reads TGTGCCAGCAGTTTATACTCCCATGGGGAGCAGTACTTC. The encoded protein is CASSLYSHGEQYF.

This clonotype was detected ten times or more. The rearrangement joins TRBV11-1 to TRBJ2-7; a weak D match, TRBD2 (5 bases). Germline V gene sequence: CDR1 SGHAT, CDR2 FQDESV (reference sequence). The CDR3 extends over 14 amino acids. The V end lost 5 bases, the J end lost 6 bases, and 17 bases lay between the germline ends. CDR3 nucleotides: TGTGCCAGCAGCCCTCCGTTTGGAGGTCGCGAGCAGTACTTC. Its protein product is CASSPPFGGREQYF.

This clonotype was seen at least ten times. This chain joins TRBV7-6 and TRBJ1-1, with D possibly TRBD1 on 6 matching bases. V was shortened by 1 base and J by 9 bases, with 18 bases between the two germline ends. CDR3 length equals 15 residues. Germline V lookup: CDR1 SGHVS, CDR2 FNYEAQ. The CDR3 DNA reads TGTGCCAGCAGCTTAGACGGGGGGCCCGATACCCAAGCTTTCTTT. This sequence encodes CASSLDGGPDTQAFF.

V gene TRBV5-6 combines with J gene TRBJ2-2; no clear D gene. CDR1 is SGHDT and CDR2 is YYEEEE in the germline V gene. The CDR3 is 12 amino acids. Trimming took off 2 bases at V and 7 bases at J, with 6 bases between the two ends. The CDR3 DNA is TGTGCCAGCAGCTTCCCGCGCGGGGAGCTGTTTTTT. This encodes CASSFPRGELFF.

J is TRBJ2-1 and V is TRBV20-1; 7 bases fit TRBD2. This CDR3 is built from 15 residues. J gave up 4 bases and V 0 bases, and 6 bases lay outside the gene matches. Germline V gives CDR1 DFQATT, CDR2 SNEGSKA (reference sequence). CDR3 amino acids: CSARDGLAAYNEQFF. CDR3 DNA: TGCAGTGCTAGAGACGGGCTAGCGGCTTACAATGAGCAGTTCTTC.

This clonotype was counted between two and nine times. The chain couples TRBV6-5 to TRBJ2-1; 11 nucleotides align to TRBD2. The CDR3 length is 18 residues. V lost 2 bases to trimming and J lost 7 bases; unmatched junction nucleotides: 13. The germline CDR1 and CDR2 sequences are MNHEY and SVGAGI. This CDR3 is CASSYRGLAGGIYNEQFF. The CDR3 DNA follows: TGTGCCAGCAGTTACCGGGGGCTAGCGGGAGGAATTTATAATGAGCAGTTCTTC.

The rearrangement uses TRBV7-9 and TRBJ2-1; the D gene is possibly TRBD2 (8 bases). Germline V gives CDR1 SEHNR, CDR2 FQNEAQ (reference sequence). This CDR3 is built from 21 residues. Trimming pared 1 base from V and 7 bases from J, leaving 32 bases between. This CDR3 is CASSLGQGLRTSHSGPNEQFF. DNA of the CDR3: TGTGCCAGCAGCTTAGGACAGGGTCTTAGGACTAGCCACTCAGGACCTAATGAGCAGTTCTTC. Complete variable domain (other parts from reference TRBV7-9 and TRBJ2-1): DTGVSQNPRHKITKRGQNVTFRCDPISEHNRLYWYRQTLGQGPEFLTYFQNEAQLEKSRLLSDRFSAERPKGSFSTLEIQRTEQGDSAMYLCASSLGQGLRTSHSGPNEQFFGPGTRLTVL.

This clonotype was recorded at least ten times. The chain uses TRBV12-3 or TRBV12-4 and TRBJ1-1; D call uncertain. This CDR3 is 15 amino acids long. V shed 1 base and J shed 1 base, with 10 bases lying between them. The DNA for the CDR3 is TGTGCCAGCAGTTTAGTGGGCCATCAGAACACTGAAGCTTTCTTT. It codes for CASSLVGHQNTEAFF.

The genes are TRBV19 and TRBJ2-3; possibly TRBD2 for D (6 bases). CDR3 size: 16 residues. Trimming removed 5 bases from V and 3 bases from J, with 18 bases in between. Germline CDR1 is LNHDA and CDR2 is SQIVND (reference sequence). CDR3 in DNA: TGTGCCAGTAGTTCAAATACGGGGGTTCGGACAGATACGCAGTATTTT. Translation gives CASSSNTGVRTDTQYF. The entire variable domain, with the rest obtained from reference TRBV19 and TRBJ2-3, is as follows: DGGITQSPKYLFRKEGQNVTLSCEQNLNHDAMYWYRQDPGQGLRLIYYSQIVNDFQKGDIAEGYSVSREKKESFPLTVTSAQKNPTAFYLCASSSNTGVRTDTQYFGPGTRLTVL.